What follows are 24 T cell receptor beta chains derived from one specimen sequenced in a study of T cell responses to AZD1222 COVID-19 vaccine. Produced via immunoSEQ multiplex PCR; TCRdb's table is partial and in-frame only. Here the sample spans about 85,000 clones, around 86% being singletons. Source: peripheral blood, taken on day 0 of AZD1222 vaccination. The receptors derive from an adult in good health.

The chain has TRBV7-2 and TRBJ2-1; tentatively, D is TRBD2 (5 bases). The CDR3 length is 11 residues. Per germline, CDR1 SGHTA and CDR2 FQGNSA. V was shortened by 4 bases and J by 10 bases, with 8 bases between the two germline ends. In nucleotides, the CDR3 is TGTGCCAGCAGCTCCTCGGGGGAGCAGTTCTTC. Its translation: CASSSSGEQFF.

The chain links TRBV23-1 to TRBJ2-3, with 8 nucleotides matching TRBD2. TRBV23-1 is given ORF status, its function remaining uncertain. Trimming at V came to 6 bases and at J to 7 bases, leaving 15 bases not matched to a gene. The CDR3 is made up of 16 amino acids. CDR3 nucleotide sequence: TGCGCCAGCAGCCTTTCCCCCCAGCGGGAGCAATATACGCAGTATTTT. Protein sequence: CASSLSPQREQYTQYF.

The chain combines TRBV5-6 with TRBJ2-7; D remains ambiguous. The CDR3 runs 11 residues. V was cut by 2 bases and J by 0 bases, with 0 bases left in between. Germline loops: CDR1 SGHDT, CDR2 YYEEEE. CDR3 residues: CASSFSYEQYF. In DNA, the CDR3 is TGTGCCAGCAGCTTCTCCTACGAGCAGTACTTC. The full variable domain, its missing parts supplied by reference TRBV5-6 and TRBJ2-7, is DAGVTQSPTHLIKTRGQQVTLRCSPKSGHDTVSWYQQALGQGPQFIFQYYEEEERQRGNFPDRFSGHQFPNYSSELNVNALLLGDSALYLCASSFSYEQYFGPGTRLTVT.

V and J are TRBV12-3 or TRBV12-4 and TRBJ2-7; 7 positions match TRBD1. V trimming: 5 bases; J trimming: 6 bases; junction bases outside the gene matches: 7. The length of the CDR3 is 13 residues. The CDR3 spells CASSPDPGGEQYF. CDR3 in DNA: TGTGCCAGCAGTCCCGACCCAGGGGGCGAGCAGTACTTC.

This clone was picked up one time. This chain's CDR3 is CASSLAQGGTEAFF. CDR3 sequence (DNA): TGTGCCAGCAGCTTGGCGCAGGGGGGGACTGAAGCTTTCTTT. The chain has TRBV5-5 and TRBJ1-1; 7 positions match TRBD1. CDR1 and CDR2 (germline): SGHKS, YYEKEE (reference sequence). The V segment lost 0 bases and the J segment 5 bases; nucleotides outside the gene matches: 4. CDR3 size: 14 residues.

The chain carries TRBV11-2 and TRBJ2-7; D not resolved. Trimming shortened V by 5 bases and J by 1 base, and 18 bases separated the two germline ends. From germline, CDR1 is SGHAT and CDR2 FQNNGV. The CDR3 is 16 amino acids. CDR3 nucleotides: TGTGCCAGCAGCCTCCCCGGTTACAGTGTGTCCTACGAGCAGTACTTC. It specifies CASSLPGYSVSYEQYF.

The chain employs TRBV12-5 and TRBJ1-4; D is unclear. The ends were cut back, 6 bases at V and 0 bases at J, with 11 bases in the middle. The CDR3 covers 15 residues. CDR1 is LGHNT, CDR2 FRNRAP, per germline. The CDR3 sequence: CASGPSPATNEKLFF. The DNA of the CDR3 is TGTGCTAGTGGCCCGTCCCCAGCAACTAATGAAAAACTGTTTTTT.

The V gene is TRBV7-3, the J gene TRBJ1-1; D is undetermined. Trimming removed 1 base from V and 4 bases from J, with 13 bases in between. Germline-derived CDR1 and CDR2 are SGHTA and FQGTGA. The CDR3 has 15 residues. Written as DNA, the CDR3 is TGTGCCAGCAGCTTAAATGCCCTAGCGGGCACTGAAGCTTTCTTT. Protein: CASSLNALAGTEAFF.

The chain recombines TRBV15 with TRBJ1-5; TRBD1 agrees at 7 bases. CDR1 and CDR2 from the germline V gene are LNHNV and YYDKDF (reference sequence). This CDR3 contains 15 residues. V lost 11 bases to trimming and J lost 5 bases; unmatched junction nucleotides: 15. CDR3 DNA: TGTGCCTCCCGCATGGGGACAGCCGCTTATCAGCCCCAGCATTTT. It encodes CASRMGTAAYQPQHF.

Only one count was recorded for this clone. The rearrangement links TRBV5-5 to TRBJ2-7, with no clear D. The length of the CDR3 is 15 residues. Germline assignment: CDR1 SGHKS and CDR2 YYEKEE (reference sequence). The germline V and J ends were trimmed by 0 bases and 1 base, with 11 bases remaining between them. The CDR3 nucleotides read TGTGCCAGCAGCTTGGCCATTGTCAGATCCTACGAGCAGTACTTC. It specifies CASSLAIVRSYEQYF.

This chain joins TRBV7-9 and TRBJ2-5; 10 bases are shared with TRBD2. The CDR3 has 15 residues. Trimming removed 5 bases from V and 2 bases from J; junction bases left unmatched: 5. Per the germline V gene, CDR1 is SEHNR and CDR2 is FQNEAQ (reference sequence). The CDR3 nucleotides are TGTGCCAGCAGCGCCCAACTAGCGGGGCAAGAGACCCAGTACTTC. It encodes CASSAQLAGQETQYF.

This chain joins TRBV28 and TRBJ2-7; the D is unclear. Trimming cost V 4 bases and J 5 bases, with 3 bases left between them. Germline V lookup: CDR1 MDHEN, CDR2 SYDVKM. CDR3 length equals 10 residues. In DNA, the CDR3 is TGTGCCAGCAGTTCCGACGAGCAGTACTTC. Translated, it gives CASSSDEQYF.

The V and J genes are TRBV7-2 and TRBJ2-6; D ambiguous. Per the germline V gene, CDR1 is SGHTA and CDR2 is FQGNSA. Trimming took off 1 base at V and 0 bases at J, with 4 bases between the two ends. The CDR3 is 15 residues long. The CDR3 DNA follows: TGTGCCAGCAGCTTAGGACACTCTGGGGCCAACGTCCTGACTTTC. This sequence encodes CASSLGHSGANVLTF.

CDR3 amino acids: CATPAGVHTPLHTQYF. In nucleotides, the CDR3 is TGTGCCACTCCAGCGGGAGTTCACACCCCCCTCCATACGCAGTATTTT. This chain connects TRBV24-1 to TRBJ2-3, with 8 bases aligning to TRBD2. V shed 10 bases and J 7 bases; nucleotides not matched to a gene: 18. Germline CDR1 KGHDR, CDR2 SFDVKD. The CDR3 covers 16 residues.

This chain joins TRBV29-1 and TRBJ2-5, with D perhaps matching TRBD1 (6 bases). The CDR3 covers 13 residues. The germline V and J ends were trimmed by 6 bases and 1 base, with 12 bases remaining between them. Germline CDR1 and CDR2: SQVTM and ANQGSEA. The CDR3: CSVAWTVQETQYF. CDR3 bases: TGCAGCGTGGCATGGACAGTCCAAGAGACCCAGTACTTC. The variable domain in full, completed from reference TRBV29-1 and TRBJ2-5, reads SAVISQKPSRDICQRGTSLTIQCQVDSQVTMMFWYRQQPGQSLTLIATANQGSEATYESGFVIDKFPISRPNLTFSTLTVSNMSPEDSSIYLCSVAWTVQETQYFGPGTRLLVL.

This chain joins TRBV5-1 and TRBJ1-3; unclear D gene. CDR1 is SGHRS and CDR2 is YFSETQ in the germline V gene. The V end was cut by 4 bases, the J end by 4 bases, with 9 bases between. The CDR3 consists of 13 residues. The CDR3 DNA sequence: TGCGCCAGCAGCCCCTCGGTAGGAAACACCATATATTTT. This sequence encodes CASSPSVGNTIYF.

The chain couples TRBV7-3 to TRBJ2-1; D is tentatively TRBD1 or TRBD2 (5 bases each). The CDR3 contains 13 residues. V was shortened by 5 bases and J by 7 bases, with 12 bases between the two germline ends. Germline loops: CDR1 SGHTA, CDR2 FQGTGA. The CDR3 coding sequence is TGTGCCAGCAGCGCTGGGACCGGGAATGAGCAGTTCTTC. Its translation is CASSAGTGNEQFF.

In its sample, this clone ranks as medium-sized. The chain carries TRBV5-1 and TRBJ2-3, with 9 nucleotides matching TRBD1. CDR1 is SGHRS and CDR2 is YFSETQ in the germline V gene. V lost 0 bases, J lost 2 bases, and 4 bases stayed unmatched. This CDR3 spans 16 amino acids. The CDR3 DNA reads TGCGCCAGCAGCTTGGTCGGGGACAGGGTCACAGATACGCAGTATTTT. It translates to CASSLVGDRVTDTQYF.

The chain recombines TRBV6-5 with TRBJ2-3; no firm D call. Trimming took off 2 bases at V and 0 bases at J, with 6 bases between the two ends. Germline CDR1 and CDR2: MNHEY and SVGAGI. The CDR3 runs to 14 residues. DNA for the CDR3: TGTGCCAGCAGTTACGTCCGAAGCACAGATACGCAGTATTTT. The encoded protein is CASSYVRSTDTQYF.

The gene calls are TRBV3-1 (or the pseudogene TRBV3-2) and TRBJ2-5, with D perhaps being TRBD1 or TRBD2 (5 bases each). Trimming cost V 4 bases and J 5 bases, with 17 bases left between them. This CDR3 region has 15 residues. Germline V CDR1 and CDR2: LGHDT, YNNKEL (reference sequence). Here the CDR3 reads CASSLWGRRRETQYF. DNA of the CDR3: TGTGCCAGCAGCCTGTGGGGCCGGAGGAGGGAGACCCAGTACTTC.

This clone was observed a single time. The chain couples TRBV29-1 to TRBJ2-7; TRBD2 might be the D (6 bases). Germline CDR1 SQVTM, CDR2 ANQGSEA. The CDR3 has 17 residues. With 3 bases removed from V and 0 bases from J, the gap between germline ends came to 21 bases. CDR3 DNA: TGCAGCGTTGAGAACGGGGGAGGCGACGGCTACTCCTACGAGCAGTACTTC. Protein: CSVENGGGDGYSYEQYF.

The rearrangement joins TRBV9 to TRBJ2-5; D is possibly TRBD1 (6 bases). The CDR3 totals 14 residues. Between the trimmed V and J ends, which lost 4 bases and 1 base, there was a span of 11 bases. CDR1 and CDR2 (germline): SGDLS, YYNGEE. CDR3 loop: CASSPRGSQETQYF. In nucleotides, the CDR3 is TGTGCCAGCAGCCCGAGGGGGAGCCAAGAGACCCAGTACTTC.

This chain uses TRBV7-9 with TRBJ2-7; no reliable D call. Germline assignment: CDR1 SEHNR and CDR2 FQNEAQ (reference sequence). With 0 bases removed from V and 4 bases from J, the gap between germline ends came to 10 bases. The CDR3 loop spans 14 amino acids. The CDR3: CASSLANPRYEQYF. As DNA, the CDR3 is TGTGCCAGCAGCTTAGCGAACCCGAGATACGAGCAGTACTTC.

The genes are TRBV4-2 and TRBJ1-5; a possible D gene is TRBD1 (5 bases). The CDR3 is 16 residues long. With 0 bases removed from V and 9 bases from J, the gap between germline ends came to 18 bases. The germline gives CDR1 LGHNA, CDR2 YNFKEQ. DNA of the CDR3: TGTGCCAGCAGCCAAGATGTACAGGCCCTTGGGCGGCCCCAGCATTTT. As protein: CASSQDVQALGRPQHF.